These 13 T cell receptor beta chains originate from one sample sequenced in a study of blood T cell repertoires in COVID-19. Sequenced by immunoSEQ multiplex PCR; TCRdb stores in-frame clones only, minus some. The sample holds roughly 400,000 clones, just under 90% seen once. Sequences were obtained from PBMCs or T cells enriched from blood (not recorded which). Receptor source: a woman aged 30 to 39 who had recovered from COVID-19.

In nucleotides, the CDR3 is TGTGCCAGCAGTTTAACGCCAGGGGGCCAAGCTTTCTTT. This codes for CASSLTPGGQAFF. J is TRBJ1-1 and V is TRBV12-3 or TRBV12-4; TRBD1 matches at 8 bases. V lost 2 bases and J lost 9; bases outside the gene matches: 5. The CDR3 is 13 residues long.

The gene calls are TRBV24-1 and TRBJ1-1; D is undetermined. The germline V and J ends were trimmed by 10 bases and 10 bases, with 6 bases remaining between them. This CDR3 is built from 8 residues. Germline V lookup: CDR1 KGHDR, CDR2 SFDVKD. CDR3 nucleotides: TGTGCCACGACACGAGCTTTCTTT. As protein: CATTRAFF.

This rearrangement joins TRBV20-1 to TRBJ1-5, with 9 bases matching TRBD1. V lost 3 bases, J lost 4 bases, and 13 bases stayed unmatched. This CDR3 spans 17 amino acids. Germline values: CDR1 DFQATT, CDR2 SNEGSKA (reference sequence). As DNA, the CDR3 is TGCAGTGCTAGTGTAACAGGGGGCACGATAGAGAATCAGCCCCAGCATTTT. Translating it yields CSASVTGGTIENQPQHF.

V and J are TRBV19 and TRBJ1-1, with 7 positions matching TRBD1. CDR3 size: 14 residues. The germline V gene encodes CDR1 LNHDA and CDR2 SQIVND (reference sequence). Losses at the gene ends were 5 bases for V and 10 bases for J; bases not matched to a gene: 13. The chain's CDR3 is CASSPTTGRLGAFF. The CDR3 DNA sequence: TGTGCCAGTAGTCCGACGACAGGGAGATTGGGAGCTTTCTTT.

This clone was observed a single time. J is TRBJ1-5 and V is TRBV19; tentative D call: TRBD1 (5 bases). The germline V gene encodes CDR1 LNHDA and CDR2 SQIVND (reference sequence). This CDR3 has 14 residues. Deletions cut 5 bases from V and 7 bases from J, with 15 bases between. The CDR3 here is CASSVRVRQQPQHF. CDR3 DNA sequence: TGTGCCAGTAGTGTCAGGGTGCGACAACAGCCCCAGCATTTT.

This clone was picked up one time. This rearrangement joins TRBV27 to TRBJ2-3; 8 bases agree with TRBD2. The CDR3 has 14 residues. Germline lookup yields CDR1 MNHEY and CDR2 SMNVEV (reference sequence). J lost 6 bases, V lost 6 bases, and 8 bases had no gene match. This chain's CDR3 is CASRAGGAPDTQYF. The CDR3 bases are TGTGCCAGCAGGGCGGGGGGCGCCCCCGATACGCAGTATTTT.

The V gene is TRBV4-1, the J gene TRBJ2-3; TRBD2 matches 7 bases. In germline, CDR1 is MGHRA, CDR2 YSYEKL. The CDR3 length is 15 residues. V dropped 4 bases and J dropped 3; count of bases not matched to a gene: 7. This CDR3 reads CASSPVGAGTDTQYF. In DNA, the CDR3 is TGCGCCAGCAGCCCGGTTGGAGCGGGGACAGATACGCAGTATTTT.

The chain has TRBV6-6 and TRBJ1-2, with D perhaps TRBD1 (5 bases). Trimming took off 0 bases at V and 1 base at J, with 6 bases between the two ends. Germline assignment: CDR1 MNHNY and CDR2 SVGAGI (reference sequence). CDR3 length: 14 residues. The CDR3 coding sequence is TGTGCCAGCAGTTACTCGGGGGGTAACTATGGCTACACCTTC. Encoded protein: CASSYSGGNYGYTF.

The CDR3 is CASSIRAGNSNQPQHF. CDR3 sequence (DNA): TGTGCCAGTAGTATTCGGGCGGGAAATAGCAATCAGCCCCAGCATTTT. The J gene is TRBJ1-5, the V gene TRBV19; D call uncertain. V lost 3 bases, J lost 0 bases, and 12 bases lay in between. Germline V gene lookup returns CDR1 LNHDA and CDR2 SQIVND (reference sequence). The CDR3 extends over 16 amino acids.

V gene TRBV7-2 combines with J gene TRBJ1-1; no reliable D call. Germline V gene sequence: CDR1 SGHTA, CDR2 FQGNSA. Trimming pared 7 bases from V and 2 bases from J, leaving 17 bases between. This CDR3 comprises 15 residues. CDR3 bases: TGTGCCAGCATCAATAGGAACAGACTAAACACTGAAGCTTTCTTT. It specifies CASINRNRLNTEAFF.

The CDR3 reads CASSVLTGSHGYTF. The CDR3 DNA reads as TGTGCCAGCAGCGTGTTAACAGGCTCTCATGGCTACACCTTC. This chain joins TRBV9 and TRBJ1-2, with D possibly being TRBD1 (5 bases). The CDR3 runs to 14 residues. Looked up from germline, CDR1 is SGDLS and CDR2 is YYNGEE. Trimming left V 2 bases short and J 6 bases short, with 14 bases between.

This clone came up a few times. The chain uses TRBV5-4 and TRBJ2-2; the D gene is possibly TRBD1 (5 bases). The V end was cut by 1 base, the J end by 0 bases, with 10 bases between. This CDR3 spans 16 amino acids. Germline loops: CDR1 SGHNT, CDR2 YYREEE (reference sequence). The CDR3 loop is CASSLWVGANTGELFF. The CDR3 nucleotides read TGTGCCAGCAGCTTGTGGGTAGGGGCGAACACCGGGGAGCTGTTTTTT.

This rearrangement joins TRBV30 to TRBJ1-1; 11 nucleotides match TRBD1. The trim removed 7 bases at V and 3 bases at J, leaving 31 bases unmatched. The germline CDR1 and CDR2 sequences are GTSNPN and SVGIG (reference sequence). CDR3 length: 22 residues. The CDR3 sequence is CASLFRPFLSSGTGGRDTEAFF. The CDR3 DNA reads TGTGCCTCGCTGTTCCGACCATTTTTATCATCCGGGACAGGGGGGAGGGACACTGAAGCTTTCTTT.